Each of the 10 T cell receptor beta chains below was sequenced from the same sample in a study of T cell repertoires and HLA-DP antigens. No antigen is known for these receptors. Data came from immunoSEQ multiplex PCR; TCRdb stores just in-frame clones and leaves some out. Of 65,000 to 90,000 clones listed, roughly 78% were seen once; the top ten hold 1.6%. Sequencing was performed on CD4+ T cells from PBMCs. The receptors shown here come from a man aged 55-75 years in good health and CMV-seronegative.

The chain employs TRBV2 and TRBJ2-2; D is possibly TRBD1 (6 bases). Deletions cut 7 bases from V and 5 bases from J, with 14 bases between. The CDR3 is made up of 14 amino acids. Germline-derived CDR1 and CDR2 are SNHLY and FYNNEI. The CDR3 nucleotides are TGTGCCAGCAAAACAGGGTGGGGGACCGGGGAGCTGTTTTTT. Translating it yields CASKTGWGTGELFF.

This CDR3 is CATSRDQNSPLHF. CDR3 DNA: TGTGCCACCAGCAGAGACCAAAATTCACCCCTCCACTTT. The chain combines TRBV15 with TRBJ1-6; the D is unclear. CDR3 length: 13 residues. The V gene lost 0 bases and the J gene lost 7 bases, with 4 bases spanning the gap. Germline loops: CDR1 LNHNV, CDR2 YYDKDF (reference sequence).

The DNA of the CDR3 is TGTGCCAGCAGTGTGGGGAACAATGAGCAGTTCTTC. It specifies CASSVGNNEQFF. The V and J genes are TRBV2 and TRBJ2-1; D is unresolved. Per the germline V gene, CDR1 is SNHLY and CDR2 is FYNNEI. The CDR3 is made up of 12 amino acids. The V end lost 4 bases, the J end lost 5 bases, and 6 bases lay between the germline ends.

This clone was seen more than once but under ten times. J is TRBJ1-3 and V is TRBV29-1; the D gene is possibly TRBD1 (6 bases). Per the germline V gene, CDR1 is SQVTM and CDR2 is ANQGSEA. The CDR3 spans 13 residues. V lost 6 bases to trimming and J lost 4 bases, with 13 bases between them. This CDR3 is CSVTRGGGNTIYF. DNA for the CDR3: TGCAGCGTGACCAGGGGAGGCGGAAACACCATATATTTT.

The chain recombines TRBV19 with TRBJ2-5; D remains ambiguous. The V gene's germline CDR1 is LNHDA and CDR2 SQIVND (reference sequence). V was clipped by 0 bases and J by 1 base, with 6 bases between them. The CDR3 runs to 14 residues. The CDR3 DNA is TGTGCCAGTAGTATAGAGGCAAGCCAAGAGACCCAGTACTTC. Its translation is CASSIEASQETQYF.

The CDR3 DNA reads TGTGCCAGCACTCCGACAGGGAACTATGGCTACACCTTC. Its protein is CASTPTGNYGYTF. The rearrangement links TRBV6-1 to TRBJ1-2, with 7 nucleotides matching TRBD1. J lost 2 bases, V lost 7 bases, and 4 bases had no gene match. The V gene's germline CDR1 is MNHNS and CDR2 SASEGT. The length of the CDR3 is 13 residues.

This chain joins TRBV2 and TRBJ2-1; D not certain. Germline CDR1 is SNHLY and CDR2 is FYNNEI. Trimming shortened V by 3 bases and J by 0 bases, and 15 bases separated the two germline ends. The CDR3 contains 17 residues. CDR3 nucleotide sequence: TGTGCCAGCAGTGAGGCGAGAAACCCGAGCTCCTACAATGAGCAGTTCTTC. This gives the protein CASSEARNPSSYNEQFF.

The chain uses TRBV7-2 and TRBJ2-3, with D possibly being TRBD2 (7 bases). The CDR3 covers 15 residues. V was cut by 5 bases and J by 8 bases, with 20 bases left in between. Germline CDR1 reads SGHTA; CDR2 reads FQGNSA. DNA for the CDR3: TGTGCCAGCAGCCTGCCAGGCGGGGGCATGCGTACGCAGTATTTT. Protein sequence: CASSLPGGGMRTQYF.

This clone was seen once. This chain links TRBV19 with TRBJ2-3; TRBD2 matches at 9 bases. Germline lookup yields CDR1 LNHDA and CDR2 SQIVND (reference sequence). The CDR3 is made up of 16 amino acids. The CDR3 nucleotides read TGTGCTACACACCCGCAAATGGGCGGGGGGGTGCGTACGCAGTATTTT. This translates into CATHPQMGGGVRTQYF.

The chain combines TRBV2 with TRBJ1-6; unclear D gene. Trimming took 2 bases from V and 8 from J, leaving 10 bases between them. Germline lookup yields CDR1 SNHLY and CDR2 FYNNEI. The CDR3 has 14 residues. The CDR3 is CASSENSVDSPLHF. CDR3 coding DNA: TGTGCCAGCAGTGAAAATAGTGTGGATTCACCCCTCCACTTT.